These 4 T cell receptor beta chains were sequenced from one sample in a study of T cell changes during pregnancy in multiple sclerosis. Profiling relied on immunoSEQ multiplex PCR, and the TCRdb table lists in-frame clones only, not all of them. The sample comprises over 55,000 clones, roughly 93% of which are singletons, and around 1.8% rests with the top ten. Sequenced here: peripheral blood, sampled after pregnancy. These receptors all come from a female donor with multiple sclerosis, enrolled in a pregnancy study.

The chain carries TRBV7-2 and TRBJ1-1; the D is unclear. Germline V lookup: CDR1 SGHTA, CDR2 FQGNSA. The CDR3 contains 15 residues. The V end lost 1 base, the J end lost 4 bases, and 13 bases lay between the germline ends. CDR3 in amino acids: CASSLVSNTGTEAFF. DNA of the CDR3: TGTGCCAGCAGCTTAGTATCAAATACGGGCACTGAAGCTTTCTTT.

The rearrangement uses TRBV27 and TRBJ2-1; D is unclear. Germline lookup yields CDR1 MNHEY and CDR2 SMNVEV (reference sequence). Trimming left V 6 bases short and J 12 bases short, with 18 bases between. This CDR3 is 13 amino acids long. In DNA form, the CDR3 reads TGTGCCAGCAGCCCAGGTTTTGGTTCTGGGCAGTTCTTC. This translates into CASSPGFGSGQFF.

The J gene is TRBJ2-2, the V gene TRBV2; 10 nucleotides agree with TRBD2. Germline CDR1 SNHLY, CDR2 FYNNEI. Losses at the gene ends were 5 bases for V and 3 bases for J; bases not matched to a gene: 9. The CDR3 runs 17 residues. CDR3 nucleotides: TGTGCCAGCAGTACAGACGGACTAGCGGAGGACACCGGGGAGCTGTTTTTT. Translated: CASSTDGLAEDTGELFF.

The chain has TRBV18 and TRBJ1-3; D uncertain. V was trimmed by 4 bases and J by 2 bases, leaving 18 bases between them. The length of the CDR3 is 17 residues. Germline CDR1 is KGHSH and CDR2 is LQKENI. Here the CDR3 reads CASSREGGWSAGNTIYF. The CDR3 region has the DNA TGTGCCAGCTCACGGGAGGGCGGCTGGTCCGCTGGAAACACCATATATTTT.